The present T cell receptor (beta chain) was sequenced within a study of shared clonotypes between healthy human individuals. Study-level findings and limits: Investigators collected only blood, and repertoires in tissues likely differ. It was the few donors that limited the genetic and exposure-history diversity represented.

Produced via immunoSEQ multiplex PCR; TCRdb's table is partial and in-frame only. The sample has under 1,100,000 clones, more than 60% seen once. The V end lost 0 bases, the J end lost 0 bases, and 18 bases lay between the germline ends. The CDR3 runs to 18 residues. From germline, CDR1 is LGHNA and CDR2 YSLEER. This clone was observed a few times. Its antigen is undetermined. The rearrangement uses TRBV4-3 and TRBJ2-7; D call uncertain. The receptor was derived from a man aged 18 to 30 in good health. The specimen sequenced was memory CD4+ T cells sorted from blood. Stated subset: CD45RA-negative fraction. CDR3 sequence (DNA): TGCGCCAGCAGCCAAGATTCCCATAAACAGACTCACTCCTACGAGCAGTACTTC. Its translation: CASSQDSHKQTHSYEQYF.